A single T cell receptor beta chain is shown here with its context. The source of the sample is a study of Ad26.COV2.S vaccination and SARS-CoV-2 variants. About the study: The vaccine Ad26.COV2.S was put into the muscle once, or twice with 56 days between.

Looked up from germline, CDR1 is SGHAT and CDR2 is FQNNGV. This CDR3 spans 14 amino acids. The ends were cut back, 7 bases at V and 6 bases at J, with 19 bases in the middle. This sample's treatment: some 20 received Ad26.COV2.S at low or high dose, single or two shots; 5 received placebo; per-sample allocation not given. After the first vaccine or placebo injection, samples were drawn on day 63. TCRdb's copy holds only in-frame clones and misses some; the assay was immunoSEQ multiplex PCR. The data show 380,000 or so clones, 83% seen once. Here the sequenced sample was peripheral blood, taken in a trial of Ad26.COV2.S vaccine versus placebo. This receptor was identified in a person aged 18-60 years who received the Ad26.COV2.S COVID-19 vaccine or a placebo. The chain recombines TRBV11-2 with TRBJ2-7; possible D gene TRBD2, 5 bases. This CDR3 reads CASTYPGKKGEQYF. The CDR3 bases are TGTGCCAGCACCTACCCGGGGAAGAAAGGCGAGCAGTACTTC.